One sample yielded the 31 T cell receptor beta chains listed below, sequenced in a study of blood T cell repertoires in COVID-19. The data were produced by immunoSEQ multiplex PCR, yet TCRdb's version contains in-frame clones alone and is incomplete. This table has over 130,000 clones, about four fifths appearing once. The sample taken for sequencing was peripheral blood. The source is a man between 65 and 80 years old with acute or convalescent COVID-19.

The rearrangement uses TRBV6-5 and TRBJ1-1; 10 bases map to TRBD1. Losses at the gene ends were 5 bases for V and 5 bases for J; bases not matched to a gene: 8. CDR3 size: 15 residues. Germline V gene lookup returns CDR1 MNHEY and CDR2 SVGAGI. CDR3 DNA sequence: TGTGCCAGCAGTCGACAGGGGGCAGGGGGAACTGAAGCTTTCTTT. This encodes CASSRQGAGGTEAFF.

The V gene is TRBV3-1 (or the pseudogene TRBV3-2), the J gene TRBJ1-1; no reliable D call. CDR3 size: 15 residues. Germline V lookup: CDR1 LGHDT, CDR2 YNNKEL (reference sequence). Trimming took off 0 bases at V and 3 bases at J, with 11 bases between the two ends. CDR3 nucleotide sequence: TGTGCCAGCAGCCAAGAAGGTGGCGGGGACACTGAAGCTTTCTTT. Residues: CASSQEGGGDTEAFF.

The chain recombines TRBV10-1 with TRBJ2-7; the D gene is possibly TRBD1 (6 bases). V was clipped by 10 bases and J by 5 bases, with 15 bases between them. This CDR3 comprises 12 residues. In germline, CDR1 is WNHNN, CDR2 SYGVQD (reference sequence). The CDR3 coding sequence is TGCGCCACTCCAGGGGCTCGGGACGAGCAGTACTTC. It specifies CATPGARDEQYF.

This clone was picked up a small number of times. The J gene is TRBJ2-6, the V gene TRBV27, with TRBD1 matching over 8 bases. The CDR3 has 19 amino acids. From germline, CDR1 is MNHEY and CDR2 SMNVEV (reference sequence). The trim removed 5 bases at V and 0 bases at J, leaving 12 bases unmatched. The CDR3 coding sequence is TGTGCCAGCAGTCGGAAACAGGGGGGCCCGGGCTCTGGGGCCAACGTCCTGACTTTC. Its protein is CASSRKQGGPGSGANVLTF.

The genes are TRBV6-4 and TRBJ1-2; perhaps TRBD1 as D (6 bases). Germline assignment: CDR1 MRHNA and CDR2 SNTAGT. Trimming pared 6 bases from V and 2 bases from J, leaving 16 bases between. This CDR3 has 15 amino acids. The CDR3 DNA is TGTGCCAGCAGATGCCGACAGGCACTAAACTATGGCTACACCTTC. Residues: CASRCRQALNYGYTF.

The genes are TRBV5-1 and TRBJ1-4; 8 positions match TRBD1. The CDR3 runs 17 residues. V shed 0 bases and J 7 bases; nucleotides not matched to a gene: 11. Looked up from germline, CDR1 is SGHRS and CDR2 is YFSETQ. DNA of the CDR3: TGCGCCAGCAGCTTGGGGCTTGACAGGGGTGGAGGTGAAAAACTGTTTTTT. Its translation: CASSLGLDRGGGEKLFF.

CDR3 nucleotide sequence: TGTGCCAGCAGCTTGGGGTCGTCAGGGGAGCGGAGTGAAAAACTGTTTTTT. Encoded protein: CASSLGSSGERSEKLFF. The chain recombines TRBV5-4 with TRBJ1-4, with D maybe TRBD1 (6 bases). Germline CDR1 is SGHNT and CDR2 is YYREEE (reference sequence). The CDR3 sequence is 17 residues long. Trimming took off 0 bases at V and 7 bases at J, with 19 bases between the two ends.

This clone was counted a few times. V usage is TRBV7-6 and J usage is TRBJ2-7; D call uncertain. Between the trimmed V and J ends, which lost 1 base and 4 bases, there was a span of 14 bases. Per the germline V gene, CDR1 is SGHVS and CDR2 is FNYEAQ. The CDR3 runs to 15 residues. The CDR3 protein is CASSLEMGSPYEQYF. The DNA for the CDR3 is TGTGCCAGCAGCTTAGAAATGGGCTCCCCTTACGAGCAGTACTTC.

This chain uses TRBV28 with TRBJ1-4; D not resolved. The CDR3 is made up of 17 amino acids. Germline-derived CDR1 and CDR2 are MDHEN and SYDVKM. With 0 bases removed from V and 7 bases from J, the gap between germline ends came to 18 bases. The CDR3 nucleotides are TGTGCCAGCAGTTTATGGATGGCGGGTAGAATGGGTGAAAAACTGTTTTTT. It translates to CASSLWMAGRMGEKLFF.

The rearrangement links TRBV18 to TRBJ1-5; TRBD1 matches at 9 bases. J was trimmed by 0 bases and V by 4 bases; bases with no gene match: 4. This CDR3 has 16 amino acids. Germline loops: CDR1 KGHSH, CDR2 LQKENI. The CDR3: CASSRGDRDSNQPQHF. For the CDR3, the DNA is TGTGCCAGCTCACGGGGGGACAGGGATAGCAATCAGCCCCAGCATTTT.

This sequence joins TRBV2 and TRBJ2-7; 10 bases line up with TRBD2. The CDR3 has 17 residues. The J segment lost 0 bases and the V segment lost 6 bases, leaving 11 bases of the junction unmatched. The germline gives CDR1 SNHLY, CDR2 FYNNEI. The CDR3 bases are TGTGCCAGCAGGGCTAGACTAGCGGGTTTAAGCTCCTACGAGCAGTACTTC. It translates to CASRARLAGLSSYEQYF.

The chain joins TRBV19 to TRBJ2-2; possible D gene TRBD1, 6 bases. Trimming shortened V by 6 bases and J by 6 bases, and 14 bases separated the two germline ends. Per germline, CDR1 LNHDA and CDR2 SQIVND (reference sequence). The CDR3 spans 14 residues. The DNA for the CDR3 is TGTGCCAGTAGAGGTACAGGGATGGCCGGGGAGCTGTTTTTT. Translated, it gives CASRGTGMAGELFF.

CDR3 DNA: TGTGCCAGCAGGTCCGGGACAAACTCTGGAAACACCATATATTTT. It translates to CASRSGTNSGNTIYF. V and J are TRBV2 and TRBJ1-3, with a weak D call TRBD1 (6 bases). Trimming left V 6 bases short and J 0 bases short, with 12 bases between. This CDR3 contains 15 residues. Germline V gene lookup returns CDR1 SNHLY and CDR2 FYNNEI.

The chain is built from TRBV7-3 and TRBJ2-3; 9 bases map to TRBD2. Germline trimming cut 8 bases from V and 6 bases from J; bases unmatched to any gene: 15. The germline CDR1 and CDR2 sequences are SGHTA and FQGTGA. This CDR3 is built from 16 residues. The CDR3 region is CASGGGFQREADTQYF. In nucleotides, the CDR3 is TGTGCCAGCGGAGGAGGGTTCCAGCGGGAGGCTGATACGCAGTATTTT.

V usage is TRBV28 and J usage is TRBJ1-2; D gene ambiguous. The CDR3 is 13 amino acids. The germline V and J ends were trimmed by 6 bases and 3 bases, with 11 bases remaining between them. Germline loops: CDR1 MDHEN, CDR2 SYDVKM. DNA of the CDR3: TGTGCCAGCAGCTCGAACAGCTACTATGGCTACACCTTC. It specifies CASSSNSYYGYTF.

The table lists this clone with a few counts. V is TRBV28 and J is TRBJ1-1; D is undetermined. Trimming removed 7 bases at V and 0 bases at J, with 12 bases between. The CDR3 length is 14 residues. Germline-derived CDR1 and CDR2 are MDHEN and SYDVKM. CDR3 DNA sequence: TGTGCCAGCATCCCGGCGGTCATGAACACTGAAGCTTTCTTT. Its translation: CASIPAVMNTEAFF. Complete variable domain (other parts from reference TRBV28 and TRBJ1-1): DVKVTQSSRYLVKRTGEKVFLECVQDMDHENMFWYRQDPGLGLRLIYFSYDVKMKEKGDIPEGYSVSREKKERFSLILESASTNQTSMYLCASIPAVMNTEAFFGQGTRLTVV.

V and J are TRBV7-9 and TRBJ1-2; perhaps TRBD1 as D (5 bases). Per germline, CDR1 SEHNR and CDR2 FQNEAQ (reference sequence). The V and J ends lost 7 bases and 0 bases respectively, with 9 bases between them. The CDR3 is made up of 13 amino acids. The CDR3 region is CASTRGTNYGYTF. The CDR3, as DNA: TGTGCCAGCACTAGGGGTACTAACTATGGCTACACCTTC.

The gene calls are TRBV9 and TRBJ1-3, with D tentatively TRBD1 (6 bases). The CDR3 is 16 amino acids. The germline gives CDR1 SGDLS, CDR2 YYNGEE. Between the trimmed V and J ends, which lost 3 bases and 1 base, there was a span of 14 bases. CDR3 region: CASSALTGFSGNTIYF. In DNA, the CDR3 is TGTGCCAGCAGCGCTTTAACAGGGTTTTCTGGAAACACCATATATTTT.

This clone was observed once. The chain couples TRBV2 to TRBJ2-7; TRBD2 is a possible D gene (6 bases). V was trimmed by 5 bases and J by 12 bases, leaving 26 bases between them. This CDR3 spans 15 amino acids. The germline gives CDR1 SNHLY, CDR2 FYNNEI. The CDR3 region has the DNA TGTGCCAGCAGTTACGCCGGGACTCCCGTAGCTGTGGGGTACTTC. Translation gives CASSYAGTPVAVGYF.

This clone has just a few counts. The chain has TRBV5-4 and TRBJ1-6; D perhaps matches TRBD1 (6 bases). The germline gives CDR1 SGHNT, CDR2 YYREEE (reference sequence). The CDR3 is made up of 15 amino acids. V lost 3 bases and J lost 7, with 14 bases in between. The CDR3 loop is CASSSQGISNSPLHF. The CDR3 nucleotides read TGTGCCAGCAGCTCCCAGGGGATCTCCAATTCACCCCTCCACTTT.

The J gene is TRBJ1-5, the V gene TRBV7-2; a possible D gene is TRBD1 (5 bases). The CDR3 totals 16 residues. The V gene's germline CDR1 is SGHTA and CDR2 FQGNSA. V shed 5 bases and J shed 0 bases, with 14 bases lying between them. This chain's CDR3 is CASSPSGVISNQPQHF. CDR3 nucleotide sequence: TGTGCCAGCAGCCCCTCGGGGGTGATTAGCAATCAGCCCCAGCATTTT. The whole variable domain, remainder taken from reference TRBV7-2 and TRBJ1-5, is GAGVSQSPSNKVTEKGKDVELRCDPISGHTALYWYRQSLGQGLEFLIYFQGNSAPDKSGLPSDRFSAERTGGSVSTLTIQRTQQEDSAVYLCASSPSGVISNQPQHFGDGTRLSIL.

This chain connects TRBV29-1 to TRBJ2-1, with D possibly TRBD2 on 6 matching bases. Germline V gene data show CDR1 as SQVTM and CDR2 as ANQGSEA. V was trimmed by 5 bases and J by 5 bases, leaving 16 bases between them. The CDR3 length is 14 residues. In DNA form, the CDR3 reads TGCAGCGTTCGGGGTAGACTAGGAAACAATGAGCAGTTCTTC. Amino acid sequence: CSVRGRLGNNEQFF.

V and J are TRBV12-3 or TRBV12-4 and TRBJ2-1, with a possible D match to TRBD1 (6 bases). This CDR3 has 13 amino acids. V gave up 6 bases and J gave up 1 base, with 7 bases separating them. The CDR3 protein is CASRDSSYNEQFF. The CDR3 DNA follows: TGTGCCAGCAGGGACAGTTCCTACAATGAGCAGTTCTTC.

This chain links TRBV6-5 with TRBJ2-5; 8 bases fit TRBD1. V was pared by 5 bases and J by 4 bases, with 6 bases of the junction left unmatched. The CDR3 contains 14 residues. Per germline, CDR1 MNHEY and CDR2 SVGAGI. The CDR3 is CASSRTGKGETQYF. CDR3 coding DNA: TGTGCCAGCAGTCGGACAGGGAAAGGAGAGACCCAGTACTTC.

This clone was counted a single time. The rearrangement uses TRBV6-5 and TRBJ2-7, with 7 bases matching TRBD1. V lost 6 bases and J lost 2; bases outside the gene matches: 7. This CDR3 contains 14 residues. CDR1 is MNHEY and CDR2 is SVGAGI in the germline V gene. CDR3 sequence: CASSQRQGPYEQYF. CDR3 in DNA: TGTGCCAGCAGCCAGCGACAGGGTCCCTACGAGCAGTACTTC.

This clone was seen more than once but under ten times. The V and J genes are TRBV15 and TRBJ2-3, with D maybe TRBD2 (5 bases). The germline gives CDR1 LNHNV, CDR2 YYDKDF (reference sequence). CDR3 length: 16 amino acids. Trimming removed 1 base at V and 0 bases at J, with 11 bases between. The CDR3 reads CATSRGQRTSTDTQYF. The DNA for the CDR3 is TGTGCCACCAGCAGAGGGCAAAGGACTAGCACAGATACGCAGTATTTT. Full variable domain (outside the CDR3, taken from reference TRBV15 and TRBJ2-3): DAMVIQNPRYQVTQFGKPVTLSCSQTLNHNVMYWYQQKSSQAPKLLFHYYDKDFNNEADTPDNFQSRRPNTSFCFLDIRSPGLGDTAMYLCATSRGQRTSTDTQYFGPGTRLTVL.

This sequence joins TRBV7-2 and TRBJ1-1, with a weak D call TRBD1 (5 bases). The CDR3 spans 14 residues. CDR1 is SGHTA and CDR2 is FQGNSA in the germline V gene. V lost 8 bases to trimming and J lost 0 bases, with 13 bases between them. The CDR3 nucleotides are TGTGCCAGCCACTCCCGGGGGATGAACACTGAAGCTTTCTTT. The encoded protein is CASHSRGMNTEAFF.

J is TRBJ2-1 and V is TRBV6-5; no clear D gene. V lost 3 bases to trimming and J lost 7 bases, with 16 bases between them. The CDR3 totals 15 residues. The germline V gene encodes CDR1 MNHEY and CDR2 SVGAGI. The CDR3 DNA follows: TGTGCCAGCAGTTATGCCTACGAGGTTACAAATGAGCAGTTCTTC. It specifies CASSYAYEVTNEQFF.

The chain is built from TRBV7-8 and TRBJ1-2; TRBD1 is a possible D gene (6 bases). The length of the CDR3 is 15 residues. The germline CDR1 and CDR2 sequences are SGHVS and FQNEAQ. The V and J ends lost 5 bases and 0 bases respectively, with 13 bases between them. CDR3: CASSGGGSTNYGYTF. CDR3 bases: TGTGCCAGCAGCGGGGGGGGCAGCACTAACTATGGCTACACCTTC.

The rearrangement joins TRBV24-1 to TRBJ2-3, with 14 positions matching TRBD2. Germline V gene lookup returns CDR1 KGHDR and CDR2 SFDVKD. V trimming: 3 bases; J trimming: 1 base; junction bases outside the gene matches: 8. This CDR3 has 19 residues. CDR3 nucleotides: TGTGCCACCAGTGATCCGGGACTAGCGGGAGACACCGGCACAGATACGCAGTATTTT. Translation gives CATSDPGLAGDTGTDTQYF.

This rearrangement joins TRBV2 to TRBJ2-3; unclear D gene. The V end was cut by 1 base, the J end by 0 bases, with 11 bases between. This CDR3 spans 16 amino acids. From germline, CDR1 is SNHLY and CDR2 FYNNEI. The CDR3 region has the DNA TGTGCCAGCAGTGAAGGAGGATTCGCTAGCACAGATACGCAGTATTTT. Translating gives CASSEGGFASTDTQYF.